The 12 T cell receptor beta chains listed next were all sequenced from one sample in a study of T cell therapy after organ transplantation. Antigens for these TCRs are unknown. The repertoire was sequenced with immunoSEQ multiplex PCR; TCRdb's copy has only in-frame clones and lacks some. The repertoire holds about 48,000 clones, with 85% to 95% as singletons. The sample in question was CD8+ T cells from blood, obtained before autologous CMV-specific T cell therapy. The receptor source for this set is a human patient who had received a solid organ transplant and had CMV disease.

The CDR3 DNA is TGTGCCAGCAGTCAGGACAGGAATTACGAGCAGTACTTC. Its protein is CASSQDRNYEQYF. The chain couples TRBV6-5 to TRBJ2-7; 7 nucleotides line up with TRBD1. Looked up from germline, CDR1 is MNHEY and CDR2 is SVGAGI. V shed 5 bases and J 4 bases; nucleotides not matched to a gene: 5. The CDR3 runs 13 residues.

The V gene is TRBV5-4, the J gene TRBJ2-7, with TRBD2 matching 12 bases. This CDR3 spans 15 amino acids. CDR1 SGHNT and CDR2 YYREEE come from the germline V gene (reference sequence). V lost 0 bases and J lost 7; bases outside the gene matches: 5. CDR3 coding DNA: TGTGCCAGCAGCTTGGGACTAGCGGGAGAAGGTGAGCAGTACTTC. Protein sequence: CASSLGLAGEGEQYF.

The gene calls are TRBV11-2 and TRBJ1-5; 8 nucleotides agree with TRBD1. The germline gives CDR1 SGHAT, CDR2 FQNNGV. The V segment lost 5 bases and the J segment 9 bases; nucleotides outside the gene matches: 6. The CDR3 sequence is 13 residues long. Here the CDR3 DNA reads TGTGCCAGCAGCCTCGGACAGGGAGGGCCCCAGCATTTT. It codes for CASSLGQGGPQHF. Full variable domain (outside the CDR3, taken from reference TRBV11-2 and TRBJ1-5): EAGVAQSPRYKIIEKRQSVAFWCNPISGHATLYWYQQILGQGPKLLIQFQNNGVVDDSQLPKDRFSAERLKGVDSTLKIQPAKLEDSAVYLCASSLGQGGPQHFGDGTRLSIL.

CDR3 protein: CASSSRQSYEQYF. CDR3 in DNA: TGTGCCAGCAGCTCCAGACAGTCCTACGAGCAGTACTTC. V is TRBV7-6 and J is TRBJ2-7; TRBD1 might be the D (5 bases). V was trimmed by 4 bases and J by 1 base, leaving 8 bases between them. The CDR3 spans 13 residues. Germline V gene sequence: CDR1 SGHVS, CDR2 FNYEAQ.

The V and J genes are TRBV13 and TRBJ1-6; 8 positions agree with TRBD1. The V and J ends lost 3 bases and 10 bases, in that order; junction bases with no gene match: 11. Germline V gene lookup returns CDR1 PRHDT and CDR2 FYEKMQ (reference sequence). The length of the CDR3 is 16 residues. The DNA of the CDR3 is TGTGCCAGCAGCTTCTACGACAGGGGAGTTGGATCACCCCTCCACTTT. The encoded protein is CASSFYDRGVGSPLHF.

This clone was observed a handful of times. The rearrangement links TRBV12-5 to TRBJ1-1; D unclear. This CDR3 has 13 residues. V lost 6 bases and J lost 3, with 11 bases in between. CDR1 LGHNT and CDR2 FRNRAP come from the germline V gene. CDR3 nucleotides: TGTGCTAGTGGACCACGATTGGACACTGAAGCTTTCTTT. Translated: CASGPRLDTEAFF.

The DNA of the CDR3 is TGTGCCAGTAGTATACCCAGGGACCGAACTGAAGCTTTCTTT. Translated, it gives CASSIPRDRTEAFF. This chain uses TRBV19 with TRBJ1-1; D might be TRBD1 (5 bases). Looked up from germline, CDR1 is LNHDA and CDR2 is SQIVND (reference sequence). CDR3 size: 14 residues. Deletions cut 2 bases from V and 5 bases from J, with 12 bases between.

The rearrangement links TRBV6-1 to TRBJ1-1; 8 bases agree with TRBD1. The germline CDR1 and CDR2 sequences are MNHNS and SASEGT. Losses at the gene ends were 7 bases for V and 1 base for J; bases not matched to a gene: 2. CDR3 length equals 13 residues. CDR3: CASNRGWNTEAFF. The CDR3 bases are TGTGCCAGCAACAGGGGGTGGAACACTGAAGCTTTCTTT.

The DNA for the CDR3 is TGTGCCAGCAGTTATGCTCAGATGGATAGCACAGATACGCAGTATTTT. Its translation: CASSYAQMDSTDTQYF. The V and J genes are TRBV6-5 and TRBJ2-3; D not certain. This CDR3 region has 16 residues. Germline values: CDR1 MNHEY, CDR2 SVGAGI. Trimming left V 3 bases short and J 0 bases short, with 13 bases between.

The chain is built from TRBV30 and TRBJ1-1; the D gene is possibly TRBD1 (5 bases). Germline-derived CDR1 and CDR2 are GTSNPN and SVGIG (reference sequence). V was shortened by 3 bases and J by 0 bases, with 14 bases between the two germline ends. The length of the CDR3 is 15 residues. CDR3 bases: TGTGCCTGGAGGTCTCCGGGACTGATGAACACTGAAGCTTTCTTT. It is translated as CAWRSPGLMNTEAFF.

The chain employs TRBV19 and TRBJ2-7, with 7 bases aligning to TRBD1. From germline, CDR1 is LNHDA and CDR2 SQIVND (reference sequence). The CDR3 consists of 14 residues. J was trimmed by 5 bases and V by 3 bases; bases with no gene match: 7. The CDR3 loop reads CASSIRDSGNEQYF. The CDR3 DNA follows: TGTGCCAGTAGTATCCGGGACAGTGGGAACGAGCAGTACTTC.

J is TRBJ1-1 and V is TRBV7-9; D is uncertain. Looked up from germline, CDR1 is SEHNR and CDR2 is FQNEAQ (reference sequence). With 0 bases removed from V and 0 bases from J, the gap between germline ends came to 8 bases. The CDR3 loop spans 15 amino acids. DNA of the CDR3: TGTGCCAGCAGCTTAGCTTCAGCTATGAACACTGAAGCTTTCTTT. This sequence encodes CASSLASAMNTEAFF.